This TCR beta chain was observed in a study of blood T cell repertoires in COVID-19. Looking at the study overall: Samples of COVID-19 (acute and convalescent) were obtained from the United States, Italy and Spain. T cells, B-cell-depleted T cells, or PBMCs provided the cDNA or gDNA that served as material.

CDR1 and CDR2 (germline): KGHSH, LQKENI. The junction had 7 bases not matched to a gene; V was cut back by 6 bases and J by 6 bases. The CDR3 is made up of 14 amino acids. In the authors' workflow: Counts of nucleated cells, estimated from reference gene primer amplification, were obtained. Data came from immunoSEQ multiplex PCR; TCRdb stores just in-frame clones and leaves some out. The D gene and trimming were derived from the DNA, and the V and J assignments and clone size from that table. The sample holds 130,000 to 150,000 clones, 85% to 90% seen once. Sequencing was performed on peripheral blood. V and J are TRBV18 and TRBJ2-3; TRBD1 agrees at 9 bases. The source is a man aged 50-60 years with active or convalescent COVID-19. The CDR3 DNA reads as TGTGCCAGCTCGCCAGGGACAGGGAGGGATACGCAGTATTTT. Translated: CASSPGTGRDTQYF.